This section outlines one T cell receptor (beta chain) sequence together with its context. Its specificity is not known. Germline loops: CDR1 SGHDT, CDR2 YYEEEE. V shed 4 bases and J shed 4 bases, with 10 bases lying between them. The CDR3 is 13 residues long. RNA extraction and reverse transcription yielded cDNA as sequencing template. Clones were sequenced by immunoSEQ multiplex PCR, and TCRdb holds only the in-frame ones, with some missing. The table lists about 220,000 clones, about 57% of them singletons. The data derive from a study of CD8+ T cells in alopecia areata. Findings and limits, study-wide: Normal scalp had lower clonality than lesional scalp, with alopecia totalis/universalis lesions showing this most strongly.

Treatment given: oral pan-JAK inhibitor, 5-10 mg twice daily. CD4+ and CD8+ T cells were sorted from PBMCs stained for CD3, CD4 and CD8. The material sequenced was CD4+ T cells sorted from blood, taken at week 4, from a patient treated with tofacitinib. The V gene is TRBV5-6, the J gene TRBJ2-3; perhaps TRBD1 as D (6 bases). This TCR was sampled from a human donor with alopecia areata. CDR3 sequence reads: CASSRQVADTQYF. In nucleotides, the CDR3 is TGTGCCAGCAGCCGACAGGTAGCAGATACGCAGTATTTT.